These T cell receptor beta chains were read from a single sample in a study of PD-1 blockade in classical Hodgkin lymphoma. The table came from immunoSEQ multiplex PCR; TCRdb's copy has only in-frame clones and leaves some out. The table has approximately 12,000 clones, 75% seen once; the top ten hold around 9.3%. The sequenced sample was peripheral blood mononuclear cells (PBMCs), obtained at baseline. These receptors originate from a human donor with classical Hodgkin lymphoma. CDR3s include the opening cysteine and the closing phenylalanine or tryptophan. The D gene is left open where the match is weak. Clone size is not always given. Where it is, it says once, few, many or a class for expanded clones.

J | V | D | size | CDR3 | DNA
TRBJ1-2 | TRBV28 | - | few | CASSPGYGYTF | TGTGCCAGCAGTCCAGGGTACGGCTACACCTTC
TRBJ2-7 | TRBV9 | TRBD1 | few | CASSGGQGVTYEQYF | TGTGCCAGCAGCGGGGGACAGGGTGTGACCTACGAGCAGTACTTC
TRBJ1-2 | TRBV6-5 | - | - | CASTQTQTVSYGYTF | TGTGCCAGCACGCAAACACAGACCGTCAGCTATGGCTACACCTTC
TRBJ1-1 | TRBV30 | - | - | CAWSKGTGTEAFF | TGTGCCTGGAGTAAGGGTACTGGGACTGAAGCTTTCTTT
TRBJ2-1 | TRBV28 | TRBD2 | once | CASSFSLAGGYNEQFF | TGTGCCAGCAGTTTCTCGCTAGCGGGAGGCTACAATGAGCAGTTCTTC
TRBJ1-2 | TRBV11-3 | TRBD1 | - | CASSSGTGLGYTF | TGTGCCAGCAGCTCCGGGACAGGGCTTGGCTACACCTTC
TRBJ2-3 | TRBV5-6 | - | - | CASSLRQGIDTQYF | TGTGCCAGCAGCTTGCGGCAGGGGATAGATACGCAGTATTTT
TRBJ1-5 | TRBV2 | TRBD1 | - | CASSVGTARSNQPQHF | TGTGCCAGCAGTGTTGGGACAGCGAGAAGCAATCAGCCCCAGCATTTT
TRBJ1-4 | TRBV6-1 | TRBD1 | - | CASSRQGGNEKLFF | TGTGCCAGCAGCCGACAGGGGGGAAATGAAAAACTGTTTTTT
TRBJ1-1 | TRBV5-1 | - | few | CASSLGGGLNTEAFF | TGCGCCAGCAGCTTGGGCGGGGGATTGAACACTGAAGCTTTCTTT
TRBJ1-6 | TRBV18 | TRBD1 | - | CASSRDRVNSPLHF | TGTGCCAGCTCACGGGACAGGGTTAATTCACCCCTCCACTTT
TRBJ2-2 | TRBV12-5 | - | few | CASGLGVGDTGELFF | TGTGCTAGTGGTTTAGGAGTCGGGGACACCGGGGAGCTGTTTTTT
TRBJ2-1 | TRBV27 | TRBD1 | - | CASTRDRGYNEQFF | TGTGCCAGCACACGGGACAGGGGTTACAATGAGCAGTTCTTC
TRBJ1-1 | TRBV6-6 | - | - | CASSVPLARKYTEAFF | TGTGCCAGCAGTGTTCCCTTGGCGAGAAAATACACTGAAGCTTTCTTT
TRBJ1-4 | TRBV6-4 | - | - | CASRVRATNEKLFF | TGTGCCAGCAGGGTGAGGGCAACTAATGAAAAACTGTTTTTT
TRBJ2-7 | TRBV30 | TRBD1 | - | CAWRVQGFYEQYF | TGTGCCTGGAGGGTACAGGGGTTCTACGAGCAGTACTTC
TRBJ2-7 | TRBV7-9 | - | - | CASSSDSGLISYEQYF | TGTGCCAGCAGCTCAGACTCGGGACTGATATCCTACGAGCAGTACTTC
TRBJ1-1 | TRBV15 | TRBD1 | - | CATSSGRTGGNTEAFF | TGTGCCACCAGCAGCGGGAGAACAGGGGGGAACACTGAAGCTTTCTTT
TRBJ2-1 | TRBV7-3 | TRBD1 | - | CASSLTQGLYNEQFF | TGTGCCAGCAGCTTAACACAGGGGTTGTACAATGAGCAGTTCTTC
TRBJ2-5 | TRBV7-2 | TRBD2 | - | CASNGLAGETQYF | TGTGCCAGCAACGGACTAGCGGGAGAGACCCAGTACTTC
TRBJ2-7 | TRBV7-9 | - | - | CASTRLGGYYEQYF | TGTGCCAGCACCCGCCTGGGGGGTTACTACGAGCAGTACTTC
TRBJ2-7 | TRBV9 | TRBD2 | - | CASSVRLAGDEQYF | TGTGCCAGCAGCGTTCGGCTAGCGGGAGACGAGCAGTACTTC
TRBJ1-3 | TRBV29-1 | - | few | CSVATGGNTIYF | TGCAGCGTTGCGACAGGTGGAAACACCATATATTTT
TRBJ1-2 | TRBV30 | - | - | CAWSTGIGSRGYTF | TGTGCCTGGAGTACAGGAATAGGGTCGCGCGGCTACACCTTC
TRBJ2-1 | TRBV5-1 | - | - | CASSLDPLSSYNEQFF | TGCGCCAGCAGCTTGGATCCCCTGAGCTCCTACAATGAGCAGTTCTTC
TRBJ2-7 | TRBV30 | - | - | CAWSAGTGEQYF | TGTGCCTGGAGTGCGGGGACGGGCGAGCAGTACTTC
TRBJ1-1 | TRBV5-1 | TRBD1 | - | CASSATGVRTEAFF | TGCGCCAGCAGCGCGACAGGGGTGCGGACTGAAGCTTTCTTT
TRBJ2-5 | TRBV5-4 | TRBD2 | - | CASSFRAGGPETQYF | TGTGCCAGCAGCTTTAGAGCGGGAGGGCCGGAGACCCAGTACTTC
TRBJ2-1 | TRBV7-2 | - | - | CASSLAGGPYNEQFF | TGTGCCAGCAGCTTGGCCGGAGGGCCGTACAATGAGCAGTTCTTC
TRBJ1-5 | TRBV7-8 | - | - | CASSEQGGSNQPQHF | TGTGCCAGCAGCGAACAGGGTGGGAGCAATCAGCCCCAGCATTTT
TRBJ2-5 | TRBV2 | TRBD1 | few | CASSSQGAQETQYF | TGTGCCAGCAGTTCACAGGGGGCGCAGGAGACCCAGTACTTC
TRBJ2-7 | TRBV5-4 | TRBD1 | few | CASSLKTGGEYEQYF | TGTGCCAGCAGCTTGAAAACAGGGGGCGAGTACGAGCAGTACTTC
TRBJ1-1 | TRBV6-5 | - | - | CASSATGAGTEAFF | TGTGCCAGCAGCGCCACCGGGGCCGGCACTGAAGCTTTCTTT
TRBJ2-6 | TRBV23-1 | - | once | CASSQHRPVGSSGANVLTF | TGCGCCAGCAGTCAACACCGACCGGTCGGCAGCTCTGGGGCCAACGTCCTGACTTTC
TRBJ2-1 | TRBV28 | - | - | CASSFGREQFF | TGTGCCAGCAGTTTCGGCCGTGAGCAGTTCTTC
TRBJ1-1 | TRBV4-2 | - | - | CASRRGTEAFF | TGTGCCAGCAGGCGTGGCACTGAAGCTTTCTTT
TRBJ2-2 | TRBV4-2 | - | few | CASSQDRASRAGELFF | TGTGCCAGCAGCCAAGATAGAGCCAGCCGTGCCGGGGAGCTGTTTTTT
TRBJ2-1 | TRBV7-2 | - | - | CASSLVQGEYEQFF | TGTGCCAGCAGCTTAGTACAGGGTGAGTATGAGCAGTTCTTC
TRBJ2-2 | TRBV7-3 | TRBD1 | - | CASSQGGQGVNTGELFF | TGTGCCAGCAGCCAGGGAGGACAGGGGGTAAACACCGGGGAGCTGTTTTTT
TRBJ2-1 | TRBV29-1 | TRBD2 | - | CSVDLAGGHQFF | TGCAGCGTTGACCTAGCGGGAGGCCACCAGTTCTTC
TRBJ2-5 | TRBV28 | TRBD1 | - | CASSLWTGGRGETQYF | TGTGCCAGCAGTTTATGGACAGGGGGGCGTGGAGAGACCCAGTACTTC
TRBJ2-7 | TRBV10-2 | TRBD2 | once | CASSENPSGRPYEQYF | TGCGCCAGCAGTGAGAATCCTAGCGGGAGGCCCTACGAGCAGTACTTC
TRBJ1-3 | TRBV9 | - | - | CASSVATGSGNIIYF | TGTGCCAGCAGCGTAGCTACGGGCTCTGGAAACATCATATATTTT
TRBJ1-3 | TRBV28 | - | - | CASSFTGRGNTIYF | TGTGCCAGCAGTTTTACAGGGAGAGGAAACACCATATATTTT
TRBJ1-2 | TRBV28 | TRBD1 | - | CASHDRGSIYGYTF | TGTGCCAGCCATGACAGGGGATCAATCTATGGCTACACCTTC
TRBJ1-1 | TRBV30 | TRBD1 | few | CAWRQGGGTEAFF | TGTGCCTGGAGACAGGGGGGCGGGACTGAAGCTTTCTTT
TRBJ2-7 | TRBV2 | - | few | CASNPDVSYEQYF | TGTGCCAGCAACCCGGACGTCTCCTACGAGCAGTACTTC